The source of this TCR beta chain is a study of T cells after yellow fever vaccination. Study-wide results and limits: In post-booster samples, most primary-vaccination clones reappeared (approximately 96% CD4, roughly 89% CD8).

Using its own MiXCR run on the 5' RACE reads, TCRdb lists one record per CDR3 protein. The sample yields 620,000 or so distinct CDR3 sequences, 9% to 15% seen once. The CDR3 is 15 residues long. V trimming: 6 bases; J trimming: 6 bases; junction bases outside the gene matches: 13. Germline CDR1 and CDR2: DFQATT and SNEGSKA (reference sequence). This clonotype was found a few times. What it binds is unknown. The chain uses TRBV20-1 and TRBJ2-3, with 9 bases matching TRBD2. The sequence derives from a man in his thirties or forties who received the YFV17D yellow fever vaccine. Here the sequenced sample was PBMCs, taken on the day of the yellow fever booster vaccination. The CDR3 spells CSAPSSGRGGDTQYF. As DNA, the CDR3 is TGCAGTGCACCCAGTAGCGGGAGAGGCGGGGATACGCAGTATTTT.